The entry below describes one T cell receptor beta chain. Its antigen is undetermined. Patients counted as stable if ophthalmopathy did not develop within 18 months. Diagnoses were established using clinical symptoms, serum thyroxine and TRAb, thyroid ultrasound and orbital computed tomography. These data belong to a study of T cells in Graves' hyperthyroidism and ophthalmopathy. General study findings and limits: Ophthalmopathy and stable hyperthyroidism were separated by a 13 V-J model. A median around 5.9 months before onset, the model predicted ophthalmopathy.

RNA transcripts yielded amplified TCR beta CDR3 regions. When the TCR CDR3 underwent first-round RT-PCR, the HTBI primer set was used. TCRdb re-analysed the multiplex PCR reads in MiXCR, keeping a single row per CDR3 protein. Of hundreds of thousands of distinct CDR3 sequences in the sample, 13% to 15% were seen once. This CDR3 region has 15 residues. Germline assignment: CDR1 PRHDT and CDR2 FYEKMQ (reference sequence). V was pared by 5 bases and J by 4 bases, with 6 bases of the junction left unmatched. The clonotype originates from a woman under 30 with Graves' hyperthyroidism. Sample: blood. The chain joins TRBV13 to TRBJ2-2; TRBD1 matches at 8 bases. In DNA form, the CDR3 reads TGTGCCAGCAGCCAACGGACAGGGAGCACCGGGGAGCTGTTTTTT. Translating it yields CASSQRTGSTGELFF.